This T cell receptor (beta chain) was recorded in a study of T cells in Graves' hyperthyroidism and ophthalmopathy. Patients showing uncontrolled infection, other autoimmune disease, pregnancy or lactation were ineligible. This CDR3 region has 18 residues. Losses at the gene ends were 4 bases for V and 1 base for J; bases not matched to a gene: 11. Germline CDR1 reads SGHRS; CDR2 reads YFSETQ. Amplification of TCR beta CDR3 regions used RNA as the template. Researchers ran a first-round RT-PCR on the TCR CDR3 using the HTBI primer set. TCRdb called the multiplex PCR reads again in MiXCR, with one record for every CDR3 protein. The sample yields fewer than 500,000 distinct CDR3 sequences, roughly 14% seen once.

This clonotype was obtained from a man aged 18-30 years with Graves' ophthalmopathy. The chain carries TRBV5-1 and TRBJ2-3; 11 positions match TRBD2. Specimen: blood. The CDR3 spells CASSQPGVAGGGTDTQYF. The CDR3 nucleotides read TGCGCCAGCAGCCAACCCGGGGTAGCGGGAGGGGGCACAGATACGCAGTATTTT.